Given below is one T cell receptor (beta chain) in context. Antigen specificity is unknown. These data come from a study of cytomegalovirus exposure and HLA in healthy donors. Study results and limitations: Rare TCR sequences dominated, though some public TCRs recurred in many donors.

PCR used 60 Vbeta primers and 13 Jbeta primers. Assay: immunoSEQ multiplex PCR; the TCRdb copy retains only in-frame clones and omits some. Seen here are around 91,000 clones, around 78% observed once, and the top ten hold approximately 4.8%. Germline values: CDR1 MNHEY, CDR2 SMNVEV (reference sequence). The ends lost 4 bases at V and 6 bases at J; junction bases unmatched: 1. The CDR3 covers 14 residues. This sequence was found in a male donor in good health and CMV-seropositive. Input material: PBMCs. The chain joins TRBV27 to TRBJ1-6; 9 nucleotides agree with TRBD1. This chain's CDR3 is CASSWGQGNSPLHF. In DNA form, the CDR3 reads TGTGCCAGCAGTTGGGGACAGGGTAATTCACCCCTCCACTTT.